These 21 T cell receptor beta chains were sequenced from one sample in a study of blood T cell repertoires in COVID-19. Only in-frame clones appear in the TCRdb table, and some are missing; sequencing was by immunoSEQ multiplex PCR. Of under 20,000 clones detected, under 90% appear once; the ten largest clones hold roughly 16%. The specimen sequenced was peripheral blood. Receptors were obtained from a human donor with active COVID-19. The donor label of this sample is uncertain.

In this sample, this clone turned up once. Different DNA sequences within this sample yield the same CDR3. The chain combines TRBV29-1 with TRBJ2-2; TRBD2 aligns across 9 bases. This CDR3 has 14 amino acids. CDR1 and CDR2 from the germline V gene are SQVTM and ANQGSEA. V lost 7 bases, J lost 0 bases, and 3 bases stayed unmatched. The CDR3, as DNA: TGCAGCGCGGGACTAGCAGCGAACACCGGGGAGCTGTTTTTT. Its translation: CSAGLAANTGELFF.

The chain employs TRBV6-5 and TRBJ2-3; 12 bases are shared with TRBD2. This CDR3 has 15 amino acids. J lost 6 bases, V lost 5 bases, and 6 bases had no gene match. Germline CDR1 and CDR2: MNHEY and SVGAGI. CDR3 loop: CASSRTSGAPDTQYF. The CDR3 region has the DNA TGTGCCAGCAGTAGGACTAGCGGGGCCCCCGATACGCAGTATTTT.

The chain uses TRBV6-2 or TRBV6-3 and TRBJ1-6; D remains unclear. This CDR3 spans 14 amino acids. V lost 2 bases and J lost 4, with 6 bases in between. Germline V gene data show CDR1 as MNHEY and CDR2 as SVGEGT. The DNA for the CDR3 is TGTGCCAGCAGTTACCCCCAGTATAATTCACCCCTCCACTTT. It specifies CASSYPQYNSPLHF.

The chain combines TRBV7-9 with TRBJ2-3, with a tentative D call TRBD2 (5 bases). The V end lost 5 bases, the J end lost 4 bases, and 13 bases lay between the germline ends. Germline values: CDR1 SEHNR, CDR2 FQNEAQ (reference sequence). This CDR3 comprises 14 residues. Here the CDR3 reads CASSPGGPPDTQYF. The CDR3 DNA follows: TGTGCCAGCAGCCCAGGAGGACCCCCAGATACGCAGTATTTT.

CDR3 sequence (DNA): TGTGCCAGCAGTCCCTCGGCAGGCAGGGTGACCTACGAGCAGTACTTC. This encodes CASSPSAGRVTYEQYF. The chain joins TRBV27 to TRBJ2-7; the D gene is possibly TRBD1 (5 bases). In germline, CDR1 is MNHEY, CDR2 SMNVEV (reference sequence). Trimming stripped 5 bases from V and 2 bases from J, with 19 bases between. The CDR3 covers 16 residues.

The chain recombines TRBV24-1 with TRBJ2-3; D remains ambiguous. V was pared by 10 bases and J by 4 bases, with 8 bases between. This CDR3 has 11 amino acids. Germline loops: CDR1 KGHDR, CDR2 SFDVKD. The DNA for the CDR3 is TGTGCCACTCGAGATGCAGATACGCAGTATTTT. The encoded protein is CATRDADTQYF.

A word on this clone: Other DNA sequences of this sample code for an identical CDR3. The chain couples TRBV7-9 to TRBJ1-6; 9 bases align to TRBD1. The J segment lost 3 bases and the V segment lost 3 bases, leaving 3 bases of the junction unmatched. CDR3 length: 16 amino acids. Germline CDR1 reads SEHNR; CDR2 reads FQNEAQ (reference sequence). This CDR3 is CASSLGQGFYNSPLHF. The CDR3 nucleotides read TGTGCCAGCAGCTTGGGACAGGGATTCTATAATTCACCCCTCCACTTT.

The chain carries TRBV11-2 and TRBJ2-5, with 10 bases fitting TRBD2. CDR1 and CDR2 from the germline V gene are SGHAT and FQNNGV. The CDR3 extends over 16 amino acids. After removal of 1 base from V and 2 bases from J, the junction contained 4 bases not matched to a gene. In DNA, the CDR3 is TGTGCCAGCAGCTTAGTTGAGCGGGGGGGTCAAGAGACCCAGTACTTC. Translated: CASSLVERGGQETQYF.

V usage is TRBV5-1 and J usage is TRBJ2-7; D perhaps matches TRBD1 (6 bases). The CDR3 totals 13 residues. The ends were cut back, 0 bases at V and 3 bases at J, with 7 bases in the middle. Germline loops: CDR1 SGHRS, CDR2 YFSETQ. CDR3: CASSLGTDYEQYF. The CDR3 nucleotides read TGCGCCAGCAGCTTGGGGACAGACTACGAGCAGTACTTC.

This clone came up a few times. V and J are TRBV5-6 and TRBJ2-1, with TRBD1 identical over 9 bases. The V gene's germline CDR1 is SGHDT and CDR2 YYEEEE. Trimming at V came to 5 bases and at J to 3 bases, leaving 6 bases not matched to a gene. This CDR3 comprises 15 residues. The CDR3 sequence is CASRRGTGLYNEQFF. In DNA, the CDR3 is TGTGCCAGCAGACGCGGGACAGGGCTCTACAATGAGCAGTTCTTC.

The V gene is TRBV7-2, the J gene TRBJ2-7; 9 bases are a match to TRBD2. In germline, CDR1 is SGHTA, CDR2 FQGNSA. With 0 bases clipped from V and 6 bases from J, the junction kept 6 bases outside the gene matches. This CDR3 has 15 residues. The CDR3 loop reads CASSLAGSGGVEQYF. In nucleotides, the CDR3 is TGTGCCAGCAGCTTAGCAGGTAGCGGGGGTGTCGAGCAGTACTTC.

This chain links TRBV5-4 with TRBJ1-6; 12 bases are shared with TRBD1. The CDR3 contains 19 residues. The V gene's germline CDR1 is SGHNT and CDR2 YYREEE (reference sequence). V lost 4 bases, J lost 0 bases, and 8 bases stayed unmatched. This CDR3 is CASSPTGTGGFSYNSPLHF. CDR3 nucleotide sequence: TGTGCCAGCAGCCCTACCGGGACAGGGGGCTTCTCCTATAATTCACCCCTCCACTTT.

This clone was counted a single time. The CDR3 is CASSSSRTSGGPGQYF. The CDR3 DNA reads TGTGCCAGCAGCTCCTCAAGAACTAGCGGGGGGCCGGGCCAGTACTTC. V and J are TRBV7-2 and TRBJ2-7; TRBD2 aligns across 12 bases. The V segment lost 4 bases and the J segment 10 bases; nucleotides outside the gene matches: 14. CDR3 length: 16 amino acids. Germline V gene sequence: CDR1 SGHTA, CDR2 FQGNSA.

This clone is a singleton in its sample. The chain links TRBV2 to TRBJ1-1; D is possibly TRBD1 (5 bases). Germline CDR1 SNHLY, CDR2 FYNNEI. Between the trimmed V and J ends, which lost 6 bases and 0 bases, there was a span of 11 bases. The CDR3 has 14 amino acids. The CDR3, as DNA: TGTGCCAGCAGGTATACGGGGGTGAACACTGAAGCTTTCTTT. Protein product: CASRYTGVNTEAFF.

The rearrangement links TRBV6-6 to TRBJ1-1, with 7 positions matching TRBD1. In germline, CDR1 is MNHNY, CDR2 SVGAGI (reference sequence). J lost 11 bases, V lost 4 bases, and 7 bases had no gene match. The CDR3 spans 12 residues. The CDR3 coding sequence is TGTGCCAGCAGTTCGGCGGACAGGAGGGCTTTCTTT. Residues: CASSSADRRAFF.

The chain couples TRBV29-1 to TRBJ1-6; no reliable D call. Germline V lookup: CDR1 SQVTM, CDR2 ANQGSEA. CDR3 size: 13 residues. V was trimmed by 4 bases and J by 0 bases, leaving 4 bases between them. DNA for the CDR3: TGCAGCGTTGGTAGCTCCTATAATTCACCCCTCCACTTT. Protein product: CSVGSSYNSPLHF. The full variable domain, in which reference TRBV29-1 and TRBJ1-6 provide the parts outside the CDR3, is SAVISQKPSRDICQRGTSLTIQCQVDSQVTMMFWYRQQPGQSLTLIATANQGSEATYESGFVIDKFPISRPNLTFSTLTVSNMSPEDSSIYLCSVGSSYNSPLHFGNGTRLTVT.

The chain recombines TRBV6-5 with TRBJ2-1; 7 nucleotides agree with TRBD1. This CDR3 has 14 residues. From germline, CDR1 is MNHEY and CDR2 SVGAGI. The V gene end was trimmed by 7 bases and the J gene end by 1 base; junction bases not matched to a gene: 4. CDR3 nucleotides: TGTGCCAGCACTGGGGACAGTTCCTACAATGAGCAGTTCTTC. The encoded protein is CASTGDSSYNEQFF.

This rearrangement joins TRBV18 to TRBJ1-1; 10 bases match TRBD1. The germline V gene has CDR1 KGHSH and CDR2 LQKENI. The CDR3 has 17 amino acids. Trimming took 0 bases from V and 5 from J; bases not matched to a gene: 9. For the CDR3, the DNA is TGTGCCAGCTCACCACCGCTAAGGACAGGGGGGGAAACTGAAGCTTTCTTT. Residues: CASSPPLRTGGETEAFF.

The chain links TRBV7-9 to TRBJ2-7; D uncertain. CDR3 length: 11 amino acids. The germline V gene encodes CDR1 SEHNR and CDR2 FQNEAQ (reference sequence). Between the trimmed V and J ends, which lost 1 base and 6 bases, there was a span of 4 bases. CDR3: CASSLDLEQYF. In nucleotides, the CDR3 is TGTGCCAGCAGCTTAGATCTCGAGCAGTACTTC.

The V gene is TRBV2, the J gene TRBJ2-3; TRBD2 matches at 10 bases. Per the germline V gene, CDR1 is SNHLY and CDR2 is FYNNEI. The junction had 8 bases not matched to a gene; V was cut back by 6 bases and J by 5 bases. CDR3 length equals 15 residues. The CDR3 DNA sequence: TGTGCCAGCAGGGCCGGACTAGCGGTGGGAGATACGCAGTATTTT. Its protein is CASRAGLAVGDTQYF. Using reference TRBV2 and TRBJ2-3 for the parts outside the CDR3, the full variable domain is EPEVTQTPSHQVTQMGQEVILRCVPISNHLYFYWYRQILGQKVEFLVSFYNNEISEKSEIFDDQFSVERPDGSNFTLKIRSTKLEDSAMYFCASRAGLAVGDTQYFGPGTRLTVL.

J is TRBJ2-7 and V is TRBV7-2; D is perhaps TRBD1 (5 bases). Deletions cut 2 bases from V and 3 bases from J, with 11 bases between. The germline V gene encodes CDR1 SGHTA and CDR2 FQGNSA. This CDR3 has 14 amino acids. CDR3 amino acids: CASSLSAGLYEQYF. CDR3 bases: TGTGCCAGCAGCTTATCGGCAGGGCTCTACGAGCAGTACTTC.